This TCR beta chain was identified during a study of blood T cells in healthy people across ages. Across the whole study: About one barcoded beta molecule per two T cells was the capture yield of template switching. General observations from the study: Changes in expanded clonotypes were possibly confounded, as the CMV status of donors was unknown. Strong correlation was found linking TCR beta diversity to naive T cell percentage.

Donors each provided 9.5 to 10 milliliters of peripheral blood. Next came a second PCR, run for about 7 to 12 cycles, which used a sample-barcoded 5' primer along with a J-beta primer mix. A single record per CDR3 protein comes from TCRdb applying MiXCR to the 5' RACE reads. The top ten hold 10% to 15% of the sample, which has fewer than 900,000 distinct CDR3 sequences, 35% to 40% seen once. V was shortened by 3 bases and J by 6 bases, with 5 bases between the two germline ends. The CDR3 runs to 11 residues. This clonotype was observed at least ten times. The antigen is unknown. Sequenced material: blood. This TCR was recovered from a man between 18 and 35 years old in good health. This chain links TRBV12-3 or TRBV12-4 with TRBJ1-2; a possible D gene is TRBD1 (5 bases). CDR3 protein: CASSLGDGYTF. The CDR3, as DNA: TGTGCCAGCAGTTTGGGGGATGGCTACACCTTC.